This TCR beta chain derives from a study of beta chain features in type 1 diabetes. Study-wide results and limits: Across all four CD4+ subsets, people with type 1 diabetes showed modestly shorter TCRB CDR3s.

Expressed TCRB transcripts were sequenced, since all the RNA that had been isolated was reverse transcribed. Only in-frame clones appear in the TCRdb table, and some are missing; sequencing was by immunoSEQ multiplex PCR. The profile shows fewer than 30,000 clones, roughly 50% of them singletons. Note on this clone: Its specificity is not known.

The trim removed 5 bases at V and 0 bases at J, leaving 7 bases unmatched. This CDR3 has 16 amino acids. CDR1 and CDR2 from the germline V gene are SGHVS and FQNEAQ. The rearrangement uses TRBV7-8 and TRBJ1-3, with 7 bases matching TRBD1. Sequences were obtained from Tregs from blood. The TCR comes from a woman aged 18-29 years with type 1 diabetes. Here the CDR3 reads CASSPIDRVSGNTIYF. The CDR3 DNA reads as TGTGCCAGCAGCCCGATTGACAGGGTCTCTGGAAACACCATATATTTT.